This T cell receptor (beta chain) was recorded in a study of cytomegalovirus exposure and HLA in healthy donors. Study-level findings and limits: The authors enumerated under 200 TCR beta chains as linked to cytomegalovirus.

CDR3 length: 13 residues. Germline V gene lookup returns CDR1 SNHLY and CDR2 FYNNEI. V lost 6 bases and J 7 bases, leaving 13 bases between the germline ends. Produced via immunoSEQ multiplex PCR; TCRdb's table is partial and in-frame only. The sample has about 200,000 clones, about 91% seen once; the top ten hold 2.9%. Points on this clone: No antigen is known for it.

The sequence derives from a young woman in good health and CMV-seronegative. V is TRBV2 and J is TRBJ1-5, with a possible D match to TRBD1 (6 bases). The sample consisted of PBMCs. The CDR3 coding sequence is TGTGCCAGCAGCGAGAACAGGGAACAGCCCCAGCATTTT. Residues: CASSENREQPQHF.